This is a list of T cell receptor beta chains from one sample in a study of blood T cell repertoires in COVID-19. TCRdb's table, derived via immunoSEQ multiplex PCR, lists solely in-frame clones and lacks some. The table has a few hundred thousand clones, 85% to 90% seen once. Sample: PBMCs or T cells enriched from blood (not recorded which). All receptors derive from a woman aged 50 to 65 who had been exposed to COVID-19. Each CDR3 is given with its conserved first and last residue. The D gene is left open where the match is weak. Clone size is shown for a subset of rows, as once, few, many or a class of expanded clone.

clone size: NA; V gene: TRBV2; J gene: TRBJ1-4; D gene: TRBD1; CDR3 DNA: TGTGCCAGCGGTGGGGACAGTAATGAAAAACTGTTTTTT; CDR3 protein: CASGGDSNEKLFF
clone size: NA; V gene: TRBV10-3; J gene: TRBJ2-2; D gene: NA; CDR3 DNA: TGTGCCATCAGTGAGTTCGGAGGAGGGAACACCGGGGAGCTGTTTTTT; CDR3 protein: CAISEFGGGNTGELFF
clone size: NA; V gene: TRBV27; J gene: TRBJ2-1; D gene: TRBD1; CDR3 DNA: TGTGCCAGCAGTGTACAGGGGAATGAGCAGTTCTTC; CDR3 protein: CASSVQGNEQFF
clone size: NA; V gene: TRBV10-2; J gene: TRBJ1-5; D gene: TRBD1; CDR3 DNA: TGCGCCAGCAGTGATACAGGGGGCCAGCCCCAGCATTTT; CDR3 protein: CASSDTGGQPQHF
clone size: NA; V gene: TRBV7-2; J gene: TRBJ2-5; D gene: TRBD2; CDR3 DNA: TGTGCCAGCAGCCCCCGGACTAGCGGGGGGCAGGCGGAGACCCAGTACTTC; CDR3 protein: CASSPRTSGGQAETQYF
clone size: NA; V gene: TRBV29-1; J gene: TRBJ1-2; D gene: NA; CDR3 DNA: TGCAGCGCCCAGACAGGCTGGGCTAACTATGGCTACACCTTC; CDR3 protein: CSAQTGWANYGYTF
clone size: NA; V gene: TRBV28; J gene: TRBJ1-6; D gene: NA; CDR3 DNA: TGTGCCAGCACCATCCCCCAGGGTAACAATTCACCCCTCCACTTT; CDR3 protein: CASTIPQGNNSPLHF
clone size: NA; V gene: TRBV12-3/TRBV12-4; J gene: TRBJ2-7; D gene: NA; CDR3 DNA: TGTGCCAGCAGTCCCTCCGCCTACGAGCAGTACTTC; CDR3 protein: CASSPSAYEQYF
clone size: once; V gene: TRBV3-1/TRBV3-2; J gene: TRBJ1-5; D gene: NA; CDR3 DNA: TGTGCCAGCAGCCAAGGGGACATCGGGCCCCAGCATTTT; CDR3 protein: CASSQGDIGPQHF
clone size: once; V gene: TRBV19; J gene: TRBJ1-2; D gene: TRBD1; CDR3 DNA: TGTGCCAGTAGTATCCGGACAGGAAATGGCTACACCTTC; CDR3 protein: CASSIRTGNGYTF
clone size: NA; V gene: TRBV28; J gene: TRBJ2-3; D gene: NA; CDR3 DNA: TGTGCCAGCAACGGACTGCCCAGGGATACGCAGTATTTT; CDR3 protein: CASNGLPRDTQYF
clone size: NA; V gene: TRBV7-6; J gene: TRBJ2-7; D gene: NA; CDR3 DNA: TGTGCCAGCAGCGACCCGGGACGGGGGGCATACGAGCAGTACTTC; CDR3 protein: CASSDPGRGAYEQYF
clone size: NA; V gene: TRBV20-1; J gene: TRBJ2-7; D gene: NA; CDR3 DNA: TGCAGTGCTAGTACGGCGGTCTCCTACGAGCAGTACTTC; CDR3 protein: CSASTAVSYEQYF
clone size: NA; V gene: TRBV14; J gene: TRBJ1-6; D gene: NA; CDR3 DNA: TGTGCCAGCAGCCAAGATAGTTTGGGTGTGGGCTCACCCCTCCACTTT; CDR3 protein: CASSQDSLGVGSPLHF
clone size: few; V gene: TRBV4-1; J gene: TRBJ2-7; D gene: NA; CDR3 DNA: TGCGCCAGCAGCCAGGACAACCCCTACGAGCAGTACTTC; CDR3 protein: CASSQDNPYEQYF
clone size: NA; V gene: TRBV19; J gene: TRBJ1-4; D gene: TRBD1; CDR3 DNA: TGTGCCAGTAGTCCGAACAGGGGAGGCAATGAAAAACTGTTTTTT; CDR3 protein: CASSPNRGGNEKLFF
clone size: NA; V gene: TRBV4-1; J gene: TRBJ1-1; D gene: NA; CDR3 DNA: TGCGCCAGCAGCCAAGGCGAGGTCCTACGCACTGAAGCTTTCTTT; CDR3 protein: CASSQGEVLRTEAFF
clone size: NA; V gene: TRBV2; J gene: TRBJ2-7; D gene: TRBD2; CDR3 DNA: TGTGCCAGCACAAAAAGGGGAGGGGTTTACGAGCAGTACTTC; CDR3 protein: CASTKRGGVYEQYF
clone size: NA; V gene: TRBV30; J gene: TRBJ1-6; D gene: TRBD1; CDR3 DNA: TGTGCCTGGAGTGGGGGACAGGGGAATTCACCCCTCCACTTT; CDR3 protein: CAWSGGQGNSPLHF
clone size: NA; V gene: TRBV19; J gene: TRBJ2-3; D gene: NA; CDR3 DNA: TGTGCCAGTAGTATAGATCCGGGAACGCAGTATTTT; CDR3 protein: CASSIDPGTQYF
clone size: NA; V gene: TRBV7-9; J gene: TRBJ1-6; D gene: TRBD1; CDR3 DNA: TGTGCCAGCAGCTTAGTTAGTCCGACAGGGGGTGATAATTCACCCCTCCACTTT; CDR3 protein: CASSLVSPTGGDNSPLHF
clone size: NA; V gene: TRBV12-2; J gene: TRBJ2-7; D gene: NA; CDR3 DNA: TGTGCAAGTCGCTTAGTGGGGGGAGATAGCGGTGCCTACGAGCAGTACTTC; CDR3 protein: CASRLVGGDSGAYEQYF
clone size: NA; V gene: TRBV4-2; J gene: TRBJ2-2; D gene: TRBD2; CDR3 DNA: TGTGCCAGCAGCCAAGGAGCGGGACCAAACACCGGGGAGCTGTTTTTT; CDR3 protein: CASSQGAGPNTGELFF
clone size: NA; V gene: TRBV30; J gene: TRBJ1-1; D gene: NA; CDR3 DNA: TGTGCCTGGGACCAGGGACACGCGGTTGTTAAAGCTTTCTTT; CDR3 protein: CAWDQGHAVVKAFF
clone size: once; V gene: TRBV6-5; J gene: TRBJ1-5; D gene: NA; CDR3 DNA: TGTGCCAGCAGTTACTCGAAAGCAGGGATAATATGGTTT; CDR3 protein: CASSYSKAGIIWF
clone size: NA; V gene: TRBV3-1/TRBV3-2; J gene: TRBJ2-1; D gene: TRBD2; CDR3 DNA: TGTGCCAGCAGCCCTGGACTAGCGGGCGGTGAGCAGTTCTTC; CDR3 protein: CASSPGLAGGEQFF
clone size: NA; V gene: TRBV5-1; J gene: TRBJ2-5; D gene: NA; CDR3 DNA: TGCGCCAGCAGCTCCGGACAGCACCAAGAGACCCAGTACTTC; CDR3 protein: CASSSGQHQETQYF
clone size: NA; V gene: TRBV4-2; J gene: TRBJ2-3; D gene: TRBD2; CDR3 DNA: TGTGCCAGCAGCCTTCAATCCGCAGGAGAAATGCATACGGGACTAGCGGGGACCACAGATACGCAGTATTTT; CDR3 protein: CASSLQSAGEMHTGLAGTTDTQYF